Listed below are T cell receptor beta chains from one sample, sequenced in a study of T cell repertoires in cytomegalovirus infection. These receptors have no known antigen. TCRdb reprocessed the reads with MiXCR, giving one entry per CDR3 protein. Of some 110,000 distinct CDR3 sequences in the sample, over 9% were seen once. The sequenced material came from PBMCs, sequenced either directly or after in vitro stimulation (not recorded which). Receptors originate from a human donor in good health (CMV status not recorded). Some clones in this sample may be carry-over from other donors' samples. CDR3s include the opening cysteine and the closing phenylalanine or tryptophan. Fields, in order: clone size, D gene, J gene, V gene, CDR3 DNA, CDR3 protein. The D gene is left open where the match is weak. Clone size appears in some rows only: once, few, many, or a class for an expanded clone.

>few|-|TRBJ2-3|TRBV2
TGTGCCAGCACTAACAGCAATACGCAGTATTTT
CASTNSNTQYF
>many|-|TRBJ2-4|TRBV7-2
TGTGCCAGCAGCTCCCGGGACGGGCGGGACATTCAGTACTTC
CASSSRDGRDIQYF
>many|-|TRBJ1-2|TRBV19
TGTGCCTCGCGCGGCGGACCGTCGGCACTTGATTTC
CASRGGPSALDF
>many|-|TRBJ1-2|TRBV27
TGTGCCAGCAGGACCGAGGGTCACTATGGCTACACCTTC
CASRTEGHYGYTF
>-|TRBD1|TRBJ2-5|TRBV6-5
TGTGCCAGCAGTTACTCGGGACAGGGTCACGGAGAGACCCAGTACTTC
CASSYSGQGHGETQYF
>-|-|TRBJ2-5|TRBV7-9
TGTGCCAGCAGCCCGGGGGAACAGGGAGGACAAGAGACCCAGTACTTC
CASSPGEQGGQETQYF
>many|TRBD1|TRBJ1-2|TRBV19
TGTGCCAGTAGTACCTCTGGGACAGGGGGCCAGGGCTACACCTTC
CASSTSGTGGQGYTF
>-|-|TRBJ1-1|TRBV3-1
TGTGCCAGCAGCCAAGCGGGTAGGGGAGCTTTCTTT
CASSQAGRGAFF
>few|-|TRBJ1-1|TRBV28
TGTGCCAGCAGTTTATATCGGTTGAACACTGAAGCTTTCTTT
CASSLYRLNTEAFF
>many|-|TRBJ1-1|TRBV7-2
TGTGCCAGCTCTGGACAGCTAAACACTGAAGCTTTCTTT
CASSGQLNTEAFF
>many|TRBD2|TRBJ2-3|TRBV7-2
TGTGCCAGCAGCACCCCTAGCGGGACAGCAGATACGCAGTATTTT
CASSTPSGTADTQYF
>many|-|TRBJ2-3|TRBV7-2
TGTGCCAGCAGCTTAATCTACCAAGATACGCAGTATTTT
CASSLIYQDTQYF
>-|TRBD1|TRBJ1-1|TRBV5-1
TGCGCCAGCAGCGACGGGACAGGAGTGGGCGCTGAAGCTTTCTTT
CASSDGTGVGAEAFF
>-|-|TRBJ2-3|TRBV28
TGTGCCAGCACGGCGGAGCCCGCCGGTCAGTATTTT
CASTAEPAGQYF
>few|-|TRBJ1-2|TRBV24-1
TGTGCCACCAGTGAAGATCAGGGGAACTATGGCTACACCTTC
CATSEDQGNYGYTF
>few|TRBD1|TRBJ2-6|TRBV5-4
TGTGCCAGCAGCATCCCGGGAAGACAGGGGGCGAAAGGGGCCAACGTCCTGACTTTC
CASSIPGRQGAKGANVLTF
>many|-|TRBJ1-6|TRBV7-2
TGTGCCAGCAGCTTAGTAGGATTGGGGGGTTGGAATTCACCCCTCCACTTT
CASSLVGLGGWNSPLHF
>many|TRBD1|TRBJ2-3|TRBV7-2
TGTGCCAGCACCCCCCCGTACAGGGGCCCCGATACGCAGTATTTT
CASTPPYRGPDTQYF
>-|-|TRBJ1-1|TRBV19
TGTGCCAGTAGTATAGAACCCCGCAACACTGAAGCTTTCTTT
CASSIEPRNTEAFF
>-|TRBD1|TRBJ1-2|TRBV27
TGTGCCAGCAGAGAGGGACAGGGGGCGTACTATGGCTACACCTTC
CASREGQGAYYGYTF
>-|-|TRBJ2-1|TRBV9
TGTGCCAGCAGCGTATTGACAATAGGGGTGAATGAGCAGTTCTTC
CASSVLTIGVNEQFF
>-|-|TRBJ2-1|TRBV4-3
TGCGCCAGCAGCCAAGTACTCTACAATGAGCAGTTCTTC
CASSQVLYNEQFF
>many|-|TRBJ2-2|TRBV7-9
TGTGCCAGCAGCTTAGCCGGGGAGCTGTTTTTT
CASSLAGELFF
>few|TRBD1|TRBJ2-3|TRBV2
TGTGCCAGCAGTGAAGATGCCGGGACAGGGACGCAGTATTTT
CASSEDAGTGTQYF
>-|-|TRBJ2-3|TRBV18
TGTGCCAGCTCACCACCTGCTAGCTATAGCACAGATACGCAGTATTTT
CASSPPASYSTDTQYF